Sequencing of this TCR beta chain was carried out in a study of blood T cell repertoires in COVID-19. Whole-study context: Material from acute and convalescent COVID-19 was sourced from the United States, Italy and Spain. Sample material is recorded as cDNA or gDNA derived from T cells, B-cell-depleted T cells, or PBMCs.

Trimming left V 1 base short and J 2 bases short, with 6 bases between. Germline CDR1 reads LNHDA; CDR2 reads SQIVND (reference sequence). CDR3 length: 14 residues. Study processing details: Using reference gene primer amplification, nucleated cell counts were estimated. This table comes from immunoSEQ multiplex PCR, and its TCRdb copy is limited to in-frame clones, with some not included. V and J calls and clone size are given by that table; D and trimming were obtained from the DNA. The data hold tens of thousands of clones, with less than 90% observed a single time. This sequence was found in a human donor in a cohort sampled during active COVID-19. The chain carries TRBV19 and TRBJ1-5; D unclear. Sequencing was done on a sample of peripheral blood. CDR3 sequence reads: CASSIGSGNQPQHF. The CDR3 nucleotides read TGTGCCAGTAGTATAGGCTCAGGCAATCAGCCCCAGCATTTT.